A selection of T cell receptor beta chains follows, all from one sample in a study of shared clonotypes between healthy human individuals. Using immunoSEQ multiplex PCR, the repertoire was profiled, and TCRdb retains in-frame clones only, with some absent. The sample has under 1 million clones; about 96% are singletons. Specimen: naive CD8+ T cells sorted from blood. These receptors all stem from a man under 40 in good health. Both conserved end residues are part of each CDR3.

V gene	CDR3 length	J gene	CDR3 protein
TRBV4-1	19	TRBJ2-3	CASSQPEGAGGPRGDTQYF
TRBV19	15	TRBJ1-2	CASSLQSGGENGYTF
TRBV7-9	12	TRBJ2-5	CASSLEGKTQYF
TRBV11-3	13	TRBJ2-3	CASSLPLSDTQYF
TRBV19	12	TRBJ1-5	CASSVRSQPQHF
TRBV6-1	16	TRBJ2-7	CASRETIRGASYEQYF
TRBV9	10	TRBJ2-2	CASGGRELFF
TRBV7-9	12	TRBJ1-4	CASSQANEKLFF
TRBV29-1	11	TRBJ2-5	CSDLQVEAQYF
TRBV7-9	13	TRBJ2-5	CASSSPRGETQYF
TRBV5-1	13	TRBJ1-1	CASSLVDRVEAFF
TRBV4-3	12	TRBJ2-1	CASSQAYNEQFF
TRBV25-1	12	TRBJ2-1	CASTSGFDEQFF
TRBV11-2	15	TRBJ1-2	CASSLVRGLQYGYTF
TRBV6-1	14	TRBJ1-4	CASRSGSWDEKLFF
TRBV13	14	TRBJ2-7	CASSKGGLTYEQYF
TRBV28	13	TRBJ2-7	CATCTGTSLFQYF
TRBV6-5	14	TRBJ2-7	CASSPGQGTYEQYF
TRBV29-1	11	TRBJ1-2	CSVEDRQGYTF
TRBV5-5	12	TRBJ2-7	CASSLATYEQYF
TRBV9	18	TRBJ2-7	CASSTPLRGAEGTNEQYF
TRBV7-9	12	TRBJ2-1	CASSLTGNEQFF
TRBV27	16	TRBJ2-7	CASTRAGTSGMYEQYF
TRBV9	16	TRBJ2-7	CASSVGSSGNNYEQYF
TRBV11-2	11	TRBJ2-7	CASSSLWEQYF
TRBV7-9	12	TRBJ2-3	CASSRLPDTQYF
TRBV6-1	14	TRBJ2-1	CASTHRGGHNEQFF
TRBV30	15	TRBJ2-7	CAWSGGTSGTYEQYF
TRBV7-9	17	TRBJ2-7	CASSSAGGPESSYEQYF
TRBV10-2	16	TRBJ2-3	CASSVALTTTTDTQYF
TRBV9	11	TRBJ1-1	CASSDRVGAFF
TRBV14	14	TRBJ2-3	CASSQDWSTDTQYF
TRBV7-8	15	TRBJ2-7	CASSLPRDSLHEQYF
TRBV27	18	TRBJ2-7	CASSLFRGQTGGPYEQYF
TRBV11-2	13	TRBJ1-1	CASSLGQGAEAFF
TRBV25-1	13	TRBJ2-3	CASSEGGADTQYF
TRBV27	18	TRBJ2-1	CASSLYPLGLAVYNEQFF
TRBV4-3	14	TRBJ1-2	CASSQGGRVYGYTF
TRBV5-1	16	TRBJ2-3	CASSPRGAPGTDTQYF
TRBV7-9	15	TRBJ2-1	CASSGNRGGFDEQFF
TRBV9	16	TRBJ2-3	CASSVALAAGADTQYF
TRBV4-2	13	TRBJ2-1	CASSQNSEDEQFF
TRBV5-4	16	TRBJ1-2	CASSTMMTAVNYGYTF
TRBV7-9	15	TRBJ1-4	CASSPGGSDFEKLFF
TRBV27	15	TRBJ2-7	CASSYGTEASYEQYF
TRBV28	13	TRBJ1-1	CASSSLRNTEAFF
TRBV7-9	17	TRBJ2-7	CASSPPLGDIGRRGQYF
TRBV18	14	TRBJ2-5	CASSTGGPRETQYF
TRBV6-5	15	TRBJ1-2	CASSYSTVEGYGYTF
TRBV5-6	15	TRBJ2-7	CASSGGRYRVYEQYF
TRBV7-2	14	TRBJ2-1	CASSFFRDNNEQFF
TRBV27	14	TRBJ1-1	CASSWGGSDTEAFF
TRBV6-1	14	TRBJ1-2	CASSDWGGDYGYTF